This T cell receptor beta chain is drawn from a study of T cells in Graves' hyperthyroidism and ophthalmopathy (dated by TCRdb to the late 2010s). Regarding the research as a whole: Peripheral blood was collected at initial diagnosis, before any treatment. TCR V-J signatures able to tell the groups apart were searched for in a discovery cohort of more than 90 patients, of whom around 43 had Graves' ophthalmopathy and around 58 had stable Graves' hyperthyroidism. For training and testing, the 100 or so patients in the discovery cohort were randomly divided in a 7:3 ratio. The study also compared thyroid tissue and blood T-cell repertoires from five or six Graves' hyperthyroidism patients. Prospective prediction of ophthalmopathy was tested in an independent validation cohort of approximately 18 hyperthyroidism patients and around 16 patients who later progressed to ophthalmopathy. The paper describes TCR Vbeta CDR3 sequencing of about 140 peripheral blood samples, made up of some 40 ophthalmopathy patients, 70 to 75 hyperthyroidism patients and about 17 progressor patients. After sampling, hyperthyroidism patients received methimazole starting at 30 mg daily, and ophthalmopathy patients received high-dose intravenous methylprednisolone. Broader findings and caveats from the paper: During validation, the model predicted progression to ophthalmopathy a median of around 6 months ahead of onset, with 60% to 71% sensitivity and almost 75% specificity. Most expanded thyroid clonotypes (frequency above 0.001) were also detected in blood, suggesting blood repertoires may reflect thyroid immune responses. No statistical method was used to set the sample size in advance, and investigators knew the group allocation. A 13 V-J signature model separated ophthalmopathy from stable hyperthyroidism, with around 88% sensitivity and roughly 81% specificity in cross-validation and 80%/75% in testing.

TCR beta CDR3 regions were amplified from RNA transcripts. The TCR CDR3 was subjected to a first round of RT-PCR using the HTBI primer set and the Qiagen OneStep RT-PCR kit. The libraries were constructed in a second round of multiplex PCR and then size-selected and purified. Sequencing of the libraries was done on an Illumina HiSeq2000 using paired-end 100 bp reads. The authors' analysis ran thus. SOAPnuke was used to process the raw data, removing reads that contained adapters or uncalled bases, had a mean Phred below 15, or lacked an exact match to the constant primer or identifier. COPE v1.2.5 was used to merge high-quality paired reads, and clonotypes were defined as unique nucleotide sequences. Clonotypes were aligned to IMGT TRBV, TRBD and TRBJ reference segments using MiTCR v1.1. Only V-J combinations with frequency above 0.0001, covering about 99% of repertoires, were analysed. The TCS score was defined as F50 (clonal expansion) divided by E x V (chaos), with BLOSUM62-based TCRdist calculated between CDR3 peptides within each V-J. Welch's t-statistics and random forest reduced around 510 V-J features to 10 to 15, which were used in a naive Bayes classifier (R e1071). TCRdb handled the public reads itself, with Q25 trimming in fastp and clone calling in MiXCR, and kept productive beta chains. CDR3 protein sequences are deduplicated, and each keeps its most common genes and DNA. Clone size and V and J calls follow TCRdb, not the original study. This sample lists some 500,000 distinct CDR3 sequences; around an eighth were detected once. The leading ten clones occupy over 15% of the sample.

As regards this clonotype: What antigen it recognizes has not been identified. Base qualities were left out, and no much larger clone turns up one base away.

Graves' hyperthyroidism was defined as stable when no progression to ophthalmopathy occurred over 18 months of follow-up. Hyperthyroidism patients were newly diagnosed, with disease duration under 2 months, and aged 18 to 65 years. Any patient with an uncontrolled infection, another autoimmune disease, pregnancy or lactation was excluded. Clinical symptoms, serum thyroxine and TRAb, thyroid ultrasound, and orbital computed tomography formed the basis for the diagnoses. PBMCs were separated from under 12 ml of fresh peripheral blood using Ficoll-Paque density gradient centrifugation. Trizol reagent was used to extract total RNA, and RNA quality was then checked on an Agilent 2100 Bioanalyzer. From its cysteine to its phenylalanine, the CDR3 spans 15 amino acids. The read is trimmed to its CDR3 DNA, 45 bases read in frame from base 1. Ends trimmed: V by 7 bases, J by 5 bases; bases unmatched to a gene: 11. The germline V gene (reference sequence) specifies LNHDA as CDR1 and SQIVND as CDR2.

This clonotype was obtained from a young woman with Graves' hyperthyroidism. The chain is made from TRBV19 and TRBJ2-3, with TRBD2 matching 8 junction bases. Sequenced sample: blood. The nucleotide sequence is given as TGTGCCAGTACCTTCACTAGCGGAGCGGGAGATACGCAGTATTTT. This gives the protein CASTFTSGAGDTQYF.